A selection of T cell receptor beta chains follows, all from one sample in a study of blood T cell repertoires in COVID-19. The method was immunoSEQ multiplex PCR; TCRdb's version includes in-frame clones alone and lacks a portion of them. The sample has under 250,000 clones; approximately 84% are singletons. Sequencing was carried out using peripheral blood. The receptors were sampled from a woman aged 25-40 years who had recovered from COVID-19. Both conserved end residues are part of each CDR3. D genes are given only for firm matches. Clone size is shown for a subset of rows, as once, few, many or a class of expanded clone.

size: -; V: TRBV30; J: TRBJ1-6; D: -; CDR3: CAWTGMGNSPLHF; DNA: TGTGCCTGGACCGGGATGGGGAATTCACCCCTCCACTTT
size: -; V: TRBV5-1; J: TRBJ2-1; D: TRBD2; CDR3: CASSLYPGGQNYNEQFF; DNA: TGCGCCAGCAGCTTGTATCCGGGAGGGCAGAACTACAATGAGCAGTTCTTC
size: -; V: TRBV4-1; J: TRBJ1-5; D: -; CDR3: CASSQDRREYSNQPQHF; DNA: TGCGCCAGCAGCCAAGATCGCAGGGAATATAGCAATCAGCCCCAGCATTTT
size: once; V: TRBV5-3; J: TRBJ2-4; D: -; CDR3: CARSVLTRLVIQYF; DNA: TGTGCCAGAAGCGTTCTTACGAGGTTGGTCATTCAGTACTTC
size: -; V: TRBV6-5; J: TRBJ2-2; D: -; CDR3: CASRGDWSNTGELFF; DNA: TGTGCCAGCAGAGGGGACTGGAGTAACACCGGGGAGCTGTTTTTT
size: -; V: TRBV19; J: TRBJ2-3; D: -; CDR3: CASSNRRGTDTQYF; DNA: TGTGCCAGTAGTAATCGGCGGGGCACAGATACGCAGTATTTT
size: few; V: TRBV3-1/TRBV3-2; J: TRBJ2-3; D: -; CDR3: CASSHDYPHTDTQYF; DNA: TGTGCCAGCAGCCACGACTACCCCCACACAGATACGCAGTATTTT
size: -; V: TRBV18; J: TRBJ2-7; D: TRBD2; CDR3: CASSRLAGVGNEQYF; DNA: TGTGCCAGCTCACGACTAGCGGGAGTCGGGAACGAGCAGTACTTC
size: -; V: TRBV2; J: TRBJ2-7; D: -; CDR3: CASSGGRGSYEQYF; DNA: TGTGCCAGCAGTGGGGGGAGGGGGTCCTACGAGCAGTACTTC
size: -; V: TRBV7-2; J: TRBJ1-1; D: TRBD1; CDR3: CASSLPWTGRNTEAFF; DNA: TGTGCCAGCAGCTTACCCTGGACAGGGAGGAACACTGAAGCTTTCTTT
size: -; V: TRBV5-1; J: TRBJ1-1; D: TRBD1; CDR3: CASSADRGISEAFF; DNA: TGCGCCAGCAGCGCGGACAGGGGGATCTCTGAAGCTTTCTTT
size: -; V: TRBV7-2; J: TRBJ2-2; D: -; CDR3: CASSLSWGRELFF; DNA: TGTGCCAGCAGCTTGTCATGGGGCCGGGAGCTGTTTTTT
size: -; V: TRBV9; J: TRBJ2-1; D: TRBD1; CDR3: CASSDTRTGFYNEQFF; DNA: TGTGCCAGCAGCGACACCAGGACAGGGTTCTACAATGAGCAGTTCTTC
size: -; V: TRBV6-6; J: TRBJ2-1; D: TRBD2; CDR3: CASSGGGYGEQFF; DNA: TGTGCCAGCAGTGGGGGGGGGTATGGTGAGCAGTTCTTC
size: -; V: TRBV13; J: TRBJ2-5; D: -; CDR3: CASSRWWSQETQYF; DNA: TGTGCCAGCAGCCGGTGGTGGAGCCAAGAGACCCAGTACTTC
size: -; V: TRBV28; J: TRBJ1-2; D: TRBD1; CDR3: CASSLTRTGTIYGYTF; DNA: TGTGCCAGCAGTTTAACTCGGACAGGGACAATCTATGGCTACACCTTC
size: -; V: TRBV6-6; J: TRBJ1-1; D: -; CDR3: CASSYWGGLRAFF; DNA: TGTGCCAGCAGTTACTGGGGGGGGCTCAGAGCTTTCTTT
size: -; V: TRBV9; J: TRBJ2-7; D: TRBD2; CDR3: CASSSGRGYEQYF; DNA: TGTGCCAGCAGTAGCGGGAGAGGCTACGAGCAGTACTTC
size: -; V: TRBV6-6; J: TRBJ2-7; D: TRBD2; CDR3: CASSLMREGGEQYF; DNA: TGTGCCAGCAGTCTGATGCGGGAGGGCGGGGAGCAGTACTTC
size: -; V: TRBV5-4; J: TRBJ2-7; D: -; CDR3: CASSPPGGSSYEQYF; DNA: TGTGCCAGCAGCCCCCCTGGGGGCTCCTCCTACGAGCAGTACTTC
size: -; V: TRBV5-1; J: TRBJ2-3; D: TRBD2; CDR3: CASSSPPLAWTDTQYF; DNA: TGCGCCAGCAGCTCTCCCCCACTAGCGTGGACAGATACGCAGTATTTT
size: -; V: TRBV18; J: TRBJ2-1; D: -; CDR3: CASSPEEGAEQFF; DNA: TGTGCCAGCTCACCAGAGGAGGGAGCTGAGCAGTTCTTC
size: -; V: TRBV7-2; J: TRBJ2-7; D: TRBD2; CDR3: CASSLALLAGGPAYEQYF; DNA: TGTGCCAGCAGCTTAGCCCTTCTAGCGGGAGGGCCTGCTTACGAGCAGTACTTC
size: -; V: TRBV18; J: TRBJ2-7; D: TRBD1; CDR3: CASSQTGLGYEQYF; DNA: TGTGCCAGCTCACAGACAGGGCTAGGCTACGAGCAGTACTTC
size: -; V: TRBV9; J: TRBJ2-3; D: -; CDR3: CASSVDTGESTDTQYF; DNA: TGTGCCAGCAGCGTAGATACGGGAGAGAGCACAGATACGCAGTATTTT
size: -; V: TRBV28; J: TRBJ1-2; D: -; CDR3: CASSMSQGGYGYTF; DNA: TGTGCCAGCAGTATGTCCCAGGGAGGCTATGGCTACACCTTC
size: -; V: TRBV28; J: TRBJ1-1; D: TRBD1; CDR3: CASSSAGTADFF; DNA: TGTGCCAGCAGTTCAGCCGGGACAGCTGATTTCTTT
size: -; V: TRBV27; J: TRBJ2-6; D: TRBD1; CDR3: CASSLFSVTGGLTGANVLTF; DNA: TGTGCCAGCAGTTTATTCTCCGTAACAGGGGGCCTGACTGGGGCCAACGTCCTGACTTTC
size: -; V: TRBV3-1/TRBV3-2; J: TRBJ1-2; D: TRBD1; CDR3: CASSEQGDYGYTF; DNA: TGTGCCAGCAGCGAGCAGGGGGACTATGGCTACACCTTC
size: -; V: TRBV19; J: TRBJ2-2; D: TRBD2; CDR3: CASSMLRLAGDTGELFF; DNA: TGTGCCAGTAGTATGCTTAGACTAGCCGGGGACACCGGGGAGCTGTTTTTT
size: -; V: TRBV29-1; J: TRBJ1-5; D: TRBD1; CDR3: CSVEQGNQPQHF; DNA: TGCAGCGTCGAACAGGGGAATCAGCCCCAGCATTTT
size: -; V: TRBV6-5; J: TRBJ2-5; D: -; CDR3: CASSSDIWETQYF; DNA: TGTGCCAGCAGTTCGGACATTTGGGAGACCCAGTACTTC
size: -; V: TRBV28; J: TRBJ1-2; D: TRBD1; CDR3: CASSRTGQGLRGYTF; DNA: TGTGCCAGCAGTAGAACTGGACAGGGATTGCGGGGCTACACCTTC
size: -; V: TRBV27; J: TRBJ2-2; D: -; CDR3: CASSRESGSGELFF; DNA: TGTGCCAGCTCACGGGAGTCAGGCTCCGGGGAGCTGTTTTTT
size: -; V: TRBV27; J: TRBJ2-1; D: -; CDR3: CASSFSGGLGGSYNEQFF; DNA: TGTGCCAGCAGTTTCTCAGGGGGACTAGGTGGGTCCTACAATGAGCAGTTCTTC
size: -; V: TRBV13; J: TRBJ1-3; D: TRBD1; CDR3: CASSSHRDRGPGNTIYF; DNA: TGTGCCAGCAGCTCTCACCGGGACAGGGGGCCTGGAAACACCATATATTTT
size: -; V: TRBV30; J: TRBJ2-3; D: -; CDR3: CAWSIADTQYF; DNA: TGTGCCTGGAGTATCGCAGATACGCAGTATTTT
size: few; V: TRBV5-4; J: TRBJ1-3; D: -; CDR3: CASSLGGGNSGNTIYF; DNA: TGTGCCAGCAGCTTGGGAGGGGGTAACAGCGGAAACACCATATATTTT
size: -; V: TRBV18; J: TRBJ1-2; D: TRBD1; CDR3: CASSPTGGRSDGYTF; DNA: TGTGCCAGCTCCCCGACAGGGGGAAGATCCGATGGCTACACCTTC
size: once; V: TRBV19; J: TRBJ2-1; D: -; CDR3: CASSKPGLGYNEQFF; DNA: TGTGCCAGTAGTAAACCAGGGCTGGGTTACAATGAGCAGTTCTTC
size: -; V: TRBV28; J: TRBJ1-5; D: -; CDR3: CASLSGGAAFKQPQHF; DNA: TGTGCCAGCCTCAGCGGGGGGGCAGCGTTTAAACAGCCCCAGCATTTT
size: -; V: TRBV30; J: TRBJ1-1; D: -; CDR3: CAWSVRTGTMNTEAFF; DNA: TGTGCCTGGAGTGTACGAACAGGAACCATGAACACTGAAGCTTTCTTT
size: -; V: TRBV6-5; J: TRBJ2-7; D: -; CDR3: CASREGAYEQYF; DNA: TGTGCCAGCAGGGAGGGAGCCTACGAGCAGTACTTC
size: few; V: TRBV7-9; J: TRBJ2-7; D: -; CDR3: CASSFQRDEQYF; DNA: TGTGCCAGCAGCTTCCAGAGGGACGAGCAGTACTTC
size: -; V: TRBV19; J: TRBJ2-7; D: -; CDR3: CASSTGLTYEQYF; DNA: TGTGCCAGTAGTACTGGGCTAACCTACGAGCAGTACTTC
size: -; V: TRBV9; J: TRBJ2-5; D: TRBD1; CDR3: CASSPPFGQGAWAGETQYF; DNA: TGTGCCAGCAGCCCCCCTTTCGGGCAGGGGGCGTGGGCGGGGGAGACCCAGTACTTC
size: -; V: TRBV7-2; J: TRBJ2-7; D: TRBD1; CDR3: CASSFPGQGRDEQYF; DNA: TGTGCCAGCAGCTTTCCGGGACAGGGGCGGGACGAGCAGTACTTC
size: -; V: TRBV27; J: TRBJ1-1; D: -; CDR3: CASKRGGLAFF; DNA: TGTGCCAGCAAGCGTGGGGGCTTAGCTTTCTTT
size: -; V: TRBV2; J: TRBJ2-7; D: -; CDR3: CASRRGNPYEQYF; DNA: TGTGCCAGCCGACGGGGGAACCCCTACGAGCAGTACTTC
size: -; V: TRBV19; J: TRBJ1-5; D: -; CDR3: CASSRTHSNQPQHF; DNA: TGTGCCAGTAGTCGCACACATAGCAATCAGCCCCAGCATTTT
size: -; V: TRBV5-4; J: TRBJ2-7; D: -; CDR3: CASSLGGLGSGEQYF; DNA: TGTGCCAGCAGCTTGGGGGGACTCGGGAGCGGCGAGCAGTACTTC
size: -; V: TRBV4-1; J: TRBJ2-7; D: -; CDR3: CASSHADRSLYEQYF; DNA: TGCGCCAGCAGCCATGCCGACAGGTCCCTCTACGAGCAGTACTTC
size: -; V: TRBV3-1/TRBV3-2; J: TRBJ1-4; D: -; CDR3: CASSQDVEKLFF; DNA: TGTGCCAGCAGCCAAGACGTGGAAAAACTGTTTTTT
size: -; V: TRBV7-9; J: TRBJ2-1; D: -; CDR3: CASSPKGEAYNEQFF; DNA: TGTGCCAGCAGCCCTAAGGGAGAGGCCTACAATGAGCAGTTCTTC
size: -; V: TRBV5-1; J: TRBJ2-5; D: TRBD1; CDR3: CASSSATGGLETQYF; DNA: TGCGCCAGCAGCTCGGCCACAGGGGGCCTGGAGACCCAGTACTTC
size: -; V: TRBV5-1; J: TRBJ1-1; D: -; CDR3: CASSRGKALEAFF; DNA: TGCGCCAGCAGCCGCGGCAAGGCCCTTGAAGCTTTCTTT
size: -; V: TRBV4-1; J: TRBJ2-3; D: TRBD2; CDR3: CASSQARFSGRGDTQYF; DNA: TGCGCCAGCAGCCAAGCTCGTTTTAGCGGGAGGGGAGATACGCAGTATTTT
size: -; V: TRBV19; J: TRBJ2-7; D: TRBD1; CDR3: CASSFQDRYGYEQYF; DNA: TGTGCCAGTAGTTTCCAGGACAGGTATGGCTACGAGCAGTACTTC
size: once; V: TRBV9; J: TRBJ2-1; D: TRBD1; CDR3: CASSVRQGSLSSYNEQFF; DNA: TGTGCCAGCAGCGTCCGACAGGGTTCGCTTAGCTCCTACAATGAGCAGTTCTTC